This T cell receptor beta chain was obtained from a study of shared clonotypes between healthy human individuals. Study outcomes and limitations: Sharing across four donors was highest in naive CD4 (around 5%) and lowest in memory CD8 (approximately 0.4%). Tissues were not sampled, only blood, and their repertoires likely differ. Although depth was large, rarefaction showed that sequencing of the sorted subsets was incomplete. Among donors, the sharing of clonotypes was expected to be influenced by sequencing depth.

On this clone: Its cognate antigen is unknown.

Libraries were prepared by immunoSEQ multiplex PCR; TCRdb keeps only in-frame clonotypes and omits some of them. The sample lists some 320,000 clones, around 86% occurring once. J lost 3 bases, V lost 0 bases, and 5 bases had no gene match. The CDR3 has 15 residues. CDR1 is SGHRS, CDR2 YFSETQ, per germline. The sequencing sample was made of memory CD8+ T cells sorted from blood. Sample subset: CD45RO+ cells pooled with CCR7-negative TemRA cells. This chain joins TRBV5-1 and TRBJ2-7; 8 bases agree with TRBD2. This clonotype originated in a man aged 18 to 35 in good health. The CDR3 nucleotides are TGCGCCAGCAGCTTGGTCCAGCGGGAGAACTACGAGCAGTACTTC. Translated, it gives CASSLVQRENYEQYF.